In its sample, the clone carrying this T cell receptor (beta chain) was seen a few times. MiXCR was run by TCRdb on the 5' RACE reads, yielding one entry per CDR3 protein. Among 120,000 or so distinct CDR3 sequences, about 6% were seen once, and the ten largest hold around 2%. The V segment lost 3 bases and the J segment 2 bases; nucleotides outside the gene matches: 0. Germline V CDR1 and CDR2: KGHDR, SFDVKD. The CDR3 extends over 16 amino acids. The sample is drawn from a study of T-cell memory formation after mild COVID-19. The V gene is TRBV24-1, the J gene TRBJ2-1; 13 bases are a match to TRBD2. The clonotype was recovered from an adult woman who had mild COVID-19 (a few samples of this study predate the infection). Cell type and time point are not known. The sequenced material came from PBMCs or a T cell subset sorted from them (not recorded which). The CDR3 DNA sequence: TGTGCCACCAGTGATGGACTAGCGGGAGCCTACAATGAGCAGTTCTTC. The encoded protein is CATSDGLAGAYNEQFF.